A single sample is the source of the 18 T cell receptor beta chains below, sequenced in a study of T cell responses to AZD1222 COVID-19 vaccine (dated by TCRdb to the early 2020s). Preparation of the library involved the immunoSEQ multiplex PCR assay. Held by TCRdb, this immuneACCESS table contains in-frame sequences only and omits some clones. Under half of the omission traces to an unresolved V gene where checked; the cause of the rest is unknown. Present in this sample are tens of thousands of clones, more than 85% of which were seen just once. The ten largest account for 17% of the sample. This specimen's time point label, per the study, means: baseline before first vaccination. The sample here was peripheral blood, taken on day 0 of AZD1222 vaccination. Source of these receptors: an adult in good health.

V is TRBV5-5 and J is TRBJ2-1, with TRBD2 matching 7 bases. CDR3 length equals 15 residues. J lost 4 bases, V lost 3 bases, and 7 bases had no gene match. CDR1 SGHKS and CDR2 YYEKEE come from the germline V gene (reference sequence). Here the CDR3 DNA reads TGTGCCAGCAGCTCCATGGGGGGAGGGTACAATGAGCAGTTCTTC. Translating it yields CASSSMGGGYNEQFF.

This chain links TRBV29-1 with TRBJ1-2, with 8 bases identical to TRBD1. The CDR3 is 12 residues long. Germline lookup yields CDR1 SQVTM and CDR2 ANQGSEA. V dropped 7 bases and J dropped 6; count of bases not matched to a gene: 7. CDR3 region: CSAGGQADGYTF. The CDR3 DNA follows: TGCAGCGCCGGGGGACAGGCTGATGGCTACACCTTC.

This clone was seen only once. The rearrangement joins TRBV4-3 to TRBJ2-1; 12 bases agree with TRBD2. Losses at the gene ends were 2 bases for V and 5 bases for J; bases not matched to a gene: 7. Looked up from germline, CDR1 is LGHNA and CDR2 is YSLEER. This CDR3 spans 17 amino acids. In DNA form, the CDR3 reads TGCGCCAGCAGCCAATTGGGAAGGACTAGCGGGAACAATGAGCAGTTCTTC. Amino acids: CASSQLGRTSGNNEQFF.

The V call is TRBV7-3, the J call TRBJ2-2; 8 bases are a match to TRBD2. V lost 4 bases to trimming and J lost 6 bases; unmatched junction nucleotides: 7. The V gene's germline CDR1 is SGHTA and CDR2 FQGTGA. The length of the CDR3 is 15 residues. Here the CDR3 reads CASSSTGGLAGELFF. CDR3 nucleotides: TGTGCCAGCAGCTCCACGGGAGGGCTAGCCGGGGAGCTGTTTTTT.

This clone was picked up a small number of times. The chain is built from TRBV29-1 and TRBJ1-1; TRBD1 is a possible D gene (5 bases). The CDR3 length is 11 residues. Germline-derived CDR1 and CDR2 are SQVTM and ANQGSEA. V lost 6 bases and J lost 7, with 12 bases in between. CDR3 nucleotide sequence: TGCAGCGTATGGGGCGTCGATGAAGCTTTCTTT. It yields the protein CSVWGVDEAFF.

The chain uses TRBV5-6 and TRBJ2-5; the match to TRBD2 covers 7 bases. From germline, CDR1 is SGHDT and CDR2 YYEEEE. The V segment lost 4 bases and the J segment 7 bases; nucleotides outside the gene matches: 13. The CDR3 is 15 amino acids. The CDR3 DNA sequence: TGTGCCAGCAGCGTGGGGCTAGCGGTGCCTGGGACCCAGTACTTC. Its translation is CASSVGLAVPGTQYF.

The CDR3 DNA reads as TGTGCCAGCAGCCAAGACAGGGCGAGCACTGAAGCTTTCTTT. This translates into CASSQDRASTEAFF. The chain combines TRBV4-2 with TRBJ1-1; TRBD1 is a possible D gene (5 bases). This CDR3 spans 14 amino acids. CDR1 and CDR2 (germline): LGHNA, YNFKEQ. Trimming removed 0 bases from V and 4 bases from J, with 9 bases in between.

The chain carries TRBV12-3 or TRBV12-4 and TRBJ1-4; D gene ambiguous. The CDR3 has 13 residues. V lost 3 bases and J lost 8, with 10 bases in between. The CDR3 DNA reads TGTGCCAGCAGTTTGACGGAAATGGAAAAACTGTTTTTT. The encoded protein is CASSLTEMEKLFF.

This clone was observed once. J is TRBJ2-7 and V is TRBV7-9; TRBD1 matches at 9 bases. The V gene end was trimmed by 1 base and the J gene end by 1 base; junction bases not matched to a gene: 2. CDR1 and CDR2 (germline): SEHNR, FQNEAQ (reference sequence). The CDR3 runs to 15 residues. Written as DNA, the CDR3 is TGTGCCAGCAGCTTAGAGACAGGGGGATCCTACGAGCAGTACTTC. Protein sequence: CASSLETGGSYEQYF.

The chain combines TRBV11-2 with TRBJ2-3; 10 positions match TRBD1. CDR1 and CDR2 from the germline V gene are SGHAT and FQNNGV. V shed 5 bases and J 2 bases; nucleotides not matched to a gene: 7. There are 16 residues in the CDR3. The CDR3 DNA follows: TGTGCCAGCAGCCCGCCGGGACAGGGGCCCACAGATACGCAGTATTTT. Translation: CASSPPGQGPTDTQYF.

This clone was seen only once. This chain links TRBV28 with TRBJ1-2; perhaps TRBD1 as D (6 bases). Germline V lookup: CDR1 MDHEN, CDR2 SYDVKM. V gave up 3 bases and J gave up 8 bases, with 19 bases separating them. The CDR3 totals 15 residues. The CDR3 DNA follows: TGTGCCAGCAGTTTTTTTACAGGGCAGTCGCAAGGCTACACCTTC. Amino acids: CASSFFTGQSQGYTF.

This sequence joins TRBV28 and TRBJ1-2, with D possibly TRBD1 on 5 matching bases. With 3 bases removed from V and 1 base from J, the gap between germline ends came to 18 bases. Germline lookup yields CDR1 MDHEN and CDR2 SYDVKM. This CDR3 has 17 amino acids. The CDR3 protein is CASSLPMAGDFNYGYTF. In nucleotides, the CDR3 is TGTGCCAGCAGTTTGCCTATGGCGGGGGATTTTAACTATGGCTACACCTTC.

The V and J genes are TRBV7-8 and TRBJ1-2; D is unclear. Looked up from germline, CDR1 is SGHVS and CDR2 is FQNEAQ. The CDR3 length is 14 residues. V gave up 5 bases and J gave up 0 bases, with 10 bases separating them. The CDR3 loop reads CASSPGRANYGYTF. The CDR3 DNA reads as TGTGCCAGCAGCCCCGGACGCGCTAACTATGGCTACACCTTC.

This clone was seen a handful of times. This chain joins TRBV9 and TRBJ2-2; D remains ambiguous. The CDR3 is made up of 13 amino acids. V lost 0 bases and J 5 bases, leaving 5 bases between the germline ends. The germline V gene has CDR1 SGDLS and CDR2 YYNGEE. Written as DNA, the CDR3 is TGTGCCAGCAGCGTAGGAGAGACCGGGGAGCTGTTTTTT. Amino acids: CASSVGETGELFF.

This chain connects TRBV18 to TRBJ2-2; 10 bases map to TRBD2. The CDR3 contains 16 residues. The V gene's germline CDR1 is KGHSH and CDR2 LQKENI. J was trimmed by 3 bases and V by 3 bases; bases with no gene match: 4. The CDR3 DNA is TGTGCCAGCTCACCGAGCGGGGGGGCCGACACCGGGGAGCTGTTTTTT. It is translated as CASSPSGGADTGELFF.

The chain employs TRBV3-1 (or the pseudogene TRBV3-2) and TRBJ2-2; D might be TRBD1 (5 bases). Germline V gene data show CDR1 as LGHDT and CDR2 as YNNKEL (reference sequence). The V end was cut by 5 bases, the J end by 4 bases, with 11 bases between. The CDR3 has 14 residues. CDR3 protein: CASSTRDSTGELFF. The CDR3 DNA follows: TGTGCCAGCAGCACAAGAGACAGCACCGGGGAGCTGTTTTTT.

V and J are TRBV20-1 and TRBJ2-7; D gene ambiguous. The length of the CDR3 is 11 residues. V lost 6 bases to trimming and J lost 6 bases, with 12 bases between them. Germline V gives CDR1 DFQATT, CDR2 SNEGSKA (reference sequence). The DNA of the CDR3 is TGCAGTGCGAGTCCTTTTGCCGAGCAGTACTTC. This sequence encodes CSASPFAEQYF.

The chain is built from TRBV7-2 and TRBJ2-7; D is possibly TRBD1 (7 bases). V dropped 1 base and J dropped 3 bases, with 13 bases sitting between them. Germline CDR1 reads SGHTA; CDR2 reads FQGNSA. The CDR3 extends over 15 amino acids. CDR3 amino acids: CASSLGGTANYEQYF. CDR3 sequence (DNA): TGTGCCAGCAGCTTAGGCGGGACAGCGAACTACGAGCAGTACTTC.